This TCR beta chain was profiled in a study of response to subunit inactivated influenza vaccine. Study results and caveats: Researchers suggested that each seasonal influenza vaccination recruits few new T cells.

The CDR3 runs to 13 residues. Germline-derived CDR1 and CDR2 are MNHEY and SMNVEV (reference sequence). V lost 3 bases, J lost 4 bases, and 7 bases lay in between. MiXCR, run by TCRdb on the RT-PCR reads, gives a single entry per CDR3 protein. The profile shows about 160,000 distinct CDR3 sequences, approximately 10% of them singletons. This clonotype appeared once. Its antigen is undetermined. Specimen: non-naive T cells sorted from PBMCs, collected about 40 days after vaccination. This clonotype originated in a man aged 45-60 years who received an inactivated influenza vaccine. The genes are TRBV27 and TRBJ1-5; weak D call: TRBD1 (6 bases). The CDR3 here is CASSFTGNQPQHF. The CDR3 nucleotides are TGTGCCAGCAGTTTTACAGGGAATCAGCCCCAGCATTTT.